These 29 T cell receptor beta chains came from one sample sequenced in a study of beta chain features in type 1 diabetes. The entirety of the isolated RNA underwent reverse transcription, so expressed TCRB transcripts were sequenced. The repertoire was sequenced with immunoSEQ multiplex PCR; TCRdb's copy has only in-frame clones and lacks some. The data show some 150,000 clones, approximately 52% seen once. Sequenced input: Tregs from blood. The receptors originated from a man between 18 and 35 years old in good health.

This clone was counted between two and nine times. The J gene is TRBJ2-4, the V gene TRBV29-1, with a tentative D call TRBD1 (8 bases). The CDR3 spans 14 residues. Trimming removed 2 bases at V and 7 bases at J, with 15 bases between. Germline CDR1 and CDR2: SQVTM and ANQGSEA. The CDR3 region is CSVETTGEGNIQYF. The CDR3 DNA follows: TGCAGCGTTGAAACGACAGGGGAGGGGAACATTCAGTACTTC.

The rearrangement uses TRBV7-6 and TRBJ2-3; 9 nucleotides line up with TRBD2. V was clipped by 7 bases and J by 5 bases; unmatched bases: 10. Germline CDR1 SGHVS, CDR2 FNYEAQ. This CDR3 is 15 amino acids long. CDR3 coding DNA: TGTGCCAGCACCTTGCTAGCGGGGCTGGTAGATACGCAGTATTTT. Translating it yields CASTLLAGLVDTQYF.

This clone occurred a few times. The chain combines TRBV5-1 with TRBJ1-5; 7 positions agree with TRBD1. The CDR3 runs 14 residues. With V trimmed by 7 bases and J by 1 base, 5 bases remained unmatched. CDR1 and CDR2 from the germline V gene are SGHRS and YFSETQ. The CDR3 region is CASSETGSNQPQHF. Here the CDR3 DNA reads TGCGCCAGCTCGGAGACAGGGAGCAATCAGCCCCAGCATTTT.

V usage is TRBV29-1 and J usage is TRBJ1-5, with D possibly being TRBD1 (6 bases). CDR1 is SQVTM and CDR2 is ANQGSEA in the germline V gene. This CDR3 region has 14 residues. V shed 7 bases and J shed 0 bases, with 13 bases lying between them. CDR3 sequence (DNA): TGCAGCGCCGCGACAGGATATAGCAATCAGCCCCAGCATTTT. Its translation is CSAATGYSNQPQHF.

CDR3 sequence reads: CASSREGFQPQHF. The CDR3 nucleotides are TGTGCCAGCAGCCGGGAAGGGTTTCAGCCCCAGCATTTT. The chain couples TRBV5-4 to TRBJ1-5; D gene unclear. V gave up 4 bases and J gave up 6 bases, with 11 bases separating them. The CDR3 is made up of 13 amino acids. Looked up from germline, CDR1 is SGHNT and CDR2 is YYREEE (reference sequence).

This clone was seen once. The chain recombines TRBV5-1 with TRBJ1-2; 7 positions agree with TRBD1. V gave up 4 bases and J gave up 4 bases; unmatched junction bases: 4. The germline V gene encodes CDR1 SGHRS and CDR2 YFSETQ. This CDR3 is built from 13 residues. CDR3 amino acids: CASSSQGVYGYTF. Here the CDR3 DNA reads TGCGCCAGCAGCAGTCAGGGGGTCTATGGCTACACCTTC.

The chain combines TRBV6-1 with TRBJ1-1; no clear D. This CDR3 comprises 13 residues. The V end was cut by 3 bases, the J end by 1 base, with 6 bases between. The germline V gene has CDR1 MNHNS and CDR2 SASEGT. The CDR3 coding sequence is TGTGCCAGCAGTGAGCCCGGGAACACTGAAGCTTTCTTT. Its translation is CASSEPGNTEAFF.

This sequence joins TRBV4-2 and TRBJ2-7; 9 bases fit TRBD2. Trimming took 1 base from V and 1 from J; bases not matched to a gene: 2. Per the germline V gene, CDR1 is LGHNA and CDR2 is YNFKEQ. This CDR3 is built from 15 residues. The CDR3 coding sequence is TGTGCCAGCAGCCAAGGTAGCGGGAGATCCTACGAGCAGTACTTC. It yields the protein CASSQGSGRSYEQYF.

This rearrangement joins TRBV6-6 to TRBJ1-2; TRBD1 is a possible D gene (6 bases). The CDR3 sequence is 14 residues long. Per germline, CDR1 MNHNY and CDR2 SVGAGI (reference sequence). V lost 5 bases and J lost 4, with 14 bases in between. The CDR3 nucleotides are TGTGCCAGCAGTCGGCGACAGGTACTCTATGGCTACACCTTC. It encodes CASSRRQVLYGYTF.

The chain links TRBV19 to TRBJ1-2, with TRBD1 matching 7 bases. Germline assignment: CDR1 LNHDA and CDR2 SQIVND (reference sequence). After removal of 5 bases from V and 4 bases from J, the junction contained 7 bases not matched to a gene. The CDR3 loop spans 14 amino acids. The CDR3 region has the DNA TGTGCCAGTAGTCGCCCCGGACAGGCCTATGGCTACACCTTC. Protein product: CASSRPGQAYGYTF.

Here the CDR3 reads CASSITGGLETQYF. CDR3 DNA: TGTGCCAGTAGTATTACAGGGGGCTTGGAGACCCAGTACTTC. The chain couples TRBV19 to TRBJ2-5; 9 bases fit TRBD1. The germline V gene has CDR1 LNHDA and CDR2 SQIVND (reference sequence). CDR3 length: 14 amino acids. V lost 3 bases and J lost 5; bases outside the gene matches: 4.

The rearrangement joins TRBV18 to TRBJ2-7; TRBD1 agrees at 11 bases. The CDR3 covers 16 residues. Per the germline V gene, CDR1 is KGHSH and CDR2 is LQKENI. The J segment lost 4 bases and the V segment lost 0 bases, leaving 5 bases of the junction unmatched. CDR3 sequence reads: CASSPPGGQGAYEQYF. In DNA, the CDR3 is TGTGCCAGCTCACCACCTGGCGGACAGGGGGCGTACGAGCAGTACTTC.

This clone has more than one count but fewer than ten. The chain combines TRBV5-4 with TRBJ1-1; D is perhaps TRBD1 (5 bases). V was trimmed by 0 bases and J by 1 base, leaving 10 bases between them. CDR1 is SGHNT and CDR2 is YYREEE in the germline V gene (reference sequence). This CDR3 spans 15 amino acids. In nucleotides, the CDR3 is TGTGCCAGCAGCTTGGGGACGGGGGGGAACACTGAAGCTTTCTTT. Residues: CASSLGTGGNTEAFF.

V usage is TRBV28 and J usage is TRBJ2-1; TRBD2 matches at 11 bases. The CDR3 length is 15 residues. The J segment lost 7 bases and the V segment lost 4 bases, leaving 6 bases of the junction unmatched. In germline, CDR1 is MDHEN, CDR2 SYDVKM. The CDR3 sequence: CASSSSASGGNEQFF. CDR3 bases: TGTGCCAGCAGTTCCTCGGCTAGCGGGGGGAATGAGCAGTTCTTC. The full variable domain, its missing parts supplied by reference TRBV28 and TRBJ2-1, is DVKVTQSSRYLVKRTGEKVFLECVQDMDHENMFWYRQDPGLGLRLIYFSYDVKMKEKGDIPEGYSVSREKKERFSLILESASTNQTSMYLCASSSSASGGNEQFFGPGTRLTVL.

The chain is built from TRBV4-2 and TRBJ2-1, with a weak D call TRBD2 (5 bases). Trimming left V 0 bases short and J 7 bases short, with 13 bases between. The germline CDR1 and CDR2 sequences are LGHNA and YNFKEQ. The CDR3 is 15 amino acids. CDR3 coding DNA: TGTGCCAGCAGCCAAGATCCGGGTCCGGGGAATGAGCAGTTCTTC. Translation: CASSQDPGPGNEQFF.

This chain joins TRBV18 and TRBJ2-3; D ambiguous. Trimming pared 3 bases from V and 4 bases from J, leaving 14 bases between. Germline V gene data show CDR1 as KGHSH and CDR2 as LQKENI. CDR3 length: 15 residues. CDR3 bases: TGTGCCAGCTCACCCGTTGGCCGGAGTTCAGATACGCAGTATTTT. It encodes CASSPVGRSSDTQYF. Based on the CDR3 plus reference TRBV18 and TRBJ2-3, the full variable domain is NAGVMQNPRHLVRRRGQEARLRCSPMKGHSHVYWYRQLPEEGLKFMVYLQKENIIDESGMPKERFSAEFPKEGPSILRIQQVVRGDSAAYFCASSPVGRSSDTQYFGPGTRLTVL.

V gene TRBV28 combines with J gene TRBJ1-2, with 7 bases that match TRBD1. Losses at the gene ends were 6 bases for V and 0 bases for J; bases not matched to a gene: 4. This CDR3 is 14 amino acids long. Germline V gives CDR1 MDHEN, CDR2 SYDVKM. In DNA, the CDR3 is TGTGCCAGCAGCGGGACAGCCTCTAACTATGGCTACACCTTC. It yields the protein CASSGTASNYGYTF.

The table lists this clone with a few counts. This rearrangement joins TRBV6-5 to TRBJ1-2, with a weak D call TRBD1 (5 bases). The CDR3 runs 14 residues. Germline V gives CDR1 MNHEY, CDR2 SVGAGI. V lost 5 bases, J lost 3 bases, and 13 bases lay in between. DNA for the CDR3: TGTGCCAGCAGTCGACAGACCTCTTACTATGGCTACACCTTC. Its protein is CASSRQTSYYGYTF.

V usage is TRBV6-1 and J usage is TRBJ1-1, with TRBD1 matching 8 bases. Per the germline V gene, CDR1 is MNHNS and CDR2 is SASEGT. Trimming cost V 8 bases and J 11 bases; bases outside gene matches: 13. There are 13 residues in the CDR3. The CDR3: CASGQGRGLLAFF. The CDR3 nucleotides are TGTGCCAGCGGACAAGGCAGGGGGCTCTTGGCTTTCTTT.

The V gene is TRBV19, the J gene TRBJ2-7; 9 positions match TRBD1. From germline, CDR1 is LNHDA and CDR2 SQIVND (reference sequence). V was pared by 7 bases and J by 4 bases, with 11 bases of the junction left unmatched. The CDR3 contains 15 residues. This chain's CDR3 is CASTLQGGQGYEQYF. The CDR3 nucleotides read TGTGCCAGTACCCTCCAGGGGGGACAGGGTTACGAGCAGTACTTC.

This chain links TRBV7-3 with TRBJ1-3, with D maybe TRBD1 (6 bases). V was trimmed by 4 bases and J by 10 bases, leaving 14 bases between them. CDR3 length equals 13 residues. From germline, CDR1 is SGHTA and CDR2 FQGTGA. Written as DNA, the CDR3 is TGTGCCAGCAGCTCCGGGCCCCAGGGGACCATATATTTT. Translating gives CASSSGPQGTIYF.

This clone has just a few counts. The CDR3 sequence: CASQLTYDGTDTQYF. The DNA for the CDR3 is TGCGCCAGCCAACTTACCTATGATGGCACAGATACGCAGTATTTT. The chain joins TRBV5-1 to TRBJ2-3; no definite D call. The germline CDR1 and CDR2 sequences are SGHRS and YFSETQ. The CDR3 has 15 residues. The V end lost 7 bases, the J end lost 1 base, and 16 bases lay between the germline ends.

The chain is built from TRBV4-2 and TRBJ2-3; maybe TRBD1 (6 bases). Germline V CDR1 and CDR2: LGHNA, YNFKEQ. The CDR3 length is 13 residues. V dropped 6 bases and J dropped 4 bases, with 11 bases sitting between them. The CDR3 here is CASRDRMSDTQYF. CDR3 bases: TGTGCCAGCAGGGACAGAATGTCAGATACGCAGTATTTT.

The chain carries TRBV5-4 and TRBJ2-7; 7 bases are shared with TRBD1. J was trimmed by 2 bases and V by 4 bases; bases with no gene match: 9. CDR1 and CDR2 (germline): SGHNT, YYREEE (reference sequence). This CDR3 contains 15 residues. The DNA for the CDR3 is TGTGCCAGCAGCCCGAACAGGGGCTTACCCTACGAGCAGTACTTC. Translation: CASSPNRGLPYEQYF.

The rearrangement links TRBV9 to TRBJ2-3, with D perhaps TRBD2 (6 bases). Trimming removed 2 bases from V and 0 bases from J, with 13 bases in between. The CDR3 spans 16 residues. Germline V gene sequence: CDR1 SGDLS, CDR2 YYNGEE. CDR3 sequence reads: CASSVRRAGSTDTQYF. The CDR3 coding sequence is TGTGCCAGCAGCGTTCGGAGGGCAGGAAGCACAGATACGCAGTATTTT.

This clone was detected only once. The genes are TRBV4-1 and TRBJ2-4, with 8 positions matching TRBD1. The CDR3 sequence is 15 residues long. Germline V gene sequence: CDR1 MGHRA, CDR2 YSYEKL. With 3 bases clipped from V and 0 bases from J, the junction kept 1 base outside the gene matches. CDR3 in DNA: TGCGCCAGCAGCCAGGACAGGGTAGCCAAAAACATTCAGTACTTC. As protein: CASSQDRVAKNIQYF.

V and J are TRBV9 and TRBJ2-2; D gene ambiguous. V was clipped by 2 bases and J by 7 bases, with 9 bases between them. The CDR3 sequence is 13 residues long. The germline gives CDR1 SGDLS, CDR2 YYNGEE. Here the CDR3 reads CASSVQAIGELFF. Written as DNA, the CDR3 is TGTGCCAGCAGCGTTCAAGCGATCGGGGAGCTGTTTTTT.

J is TRBJ2-3 and V is TRBV10-3; 9 bases are a match to TRBD1. Germline V gives CDR1 ENHRY, CDR2 SYGVKD. Losses at the gene ends were 7 bases for V and 3 bases for J; bases not matched to a gene: 2. The CDR3 totals 13 residues. CDR3 in DNA: TGTGCCATCAAGGGACAGGGAACAGATACGCAGTATTTT. It translates to CAIKGQGTDTQYF.

In its sample, this clone was seen a few times. The V gene is TRBV29-1, the J gene TRBJ2-1; 9 nucleotides agree with TRBD2. The ends lost 6 bases at V and 6 bases at J; junction bases unmatched: 9. This CDR3 comprises 14 residues. Germline CDR1 is SQVTM and CDR2 is ANQGSEA. In DNA, the CDR3 is TGCAGCGTCTCCGGCGGGAGGGCCCTCAATGAGCAGTTCTTC. This sequence encodes CSVSGGRALNEQFF.